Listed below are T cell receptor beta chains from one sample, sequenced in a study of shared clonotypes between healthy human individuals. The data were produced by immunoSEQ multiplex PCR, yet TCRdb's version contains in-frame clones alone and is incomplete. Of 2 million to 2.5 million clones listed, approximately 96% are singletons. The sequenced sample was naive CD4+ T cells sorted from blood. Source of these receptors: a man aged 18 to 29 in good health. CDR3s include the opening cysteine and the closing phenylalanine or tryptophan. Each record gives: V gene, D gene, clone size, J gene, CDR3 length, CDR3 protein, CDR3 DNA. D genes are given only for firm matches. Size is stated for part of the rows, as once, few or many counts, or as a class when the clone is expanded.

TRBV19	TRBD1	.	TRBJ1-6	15	CASTDRVSYNSPLHF	TGTGCCAGTACCGACAGGGTGTCCTATAATTCACCCCTCCACTTT
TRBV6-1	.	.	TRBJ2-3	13	CASRDTSTDTQYF	TGTGCCAGCAGGGACACCAGCACAGATACGCAGTATTTT
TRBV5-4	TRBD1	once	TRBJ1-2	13	CASSLQGEGGYTF	TGTGCCAGCAGCCTACAGGGGGAAGGGGGCTACACCTTC
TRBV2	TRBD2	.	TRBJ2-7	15	CASSDVAGAEYEQYF	TGTGCCAGCAGTGACGTGGCGGGAGCAGAGTACGAGCAGTACTTC
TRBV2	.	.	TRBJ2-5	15	CASSEVGRGEETQYF	TGTGCCAGCAGTGAAGTTGGCAGGGGGGAAGAGACCCAGTACTTC
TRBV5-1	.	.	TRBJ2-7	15	CASSLEAGTSYEQYF	TGCGCCAGCAGCTTGGAGGCGGGGACCTCCTACGAGCAGTACTTC
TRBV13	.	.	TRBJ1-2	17	CASREEGGQQFRYGYTF	TGTGCCAGCAGAGAGGAAGGGGGGCAGCAATTTCGCTATGGCTACACCTTC
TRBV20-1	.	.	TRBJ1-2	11	CSATPLGGYTF	TGCAGTGCTACCCCTTTGGGGGGCTACACCTTC
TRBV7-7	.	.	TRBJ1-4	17	CASSPGRSEATNEKLFF	TGTGCTAGCAGCCCCGGTCGTTCTGAAGCGACTAATGAAAAACTGTTTTTT
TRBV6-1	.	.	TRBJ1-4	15	CASILDFSTNEKLFF	TGTGCCAGCATCCTGGACTTTTCAACTAATGAAAAACTGTTTTTT
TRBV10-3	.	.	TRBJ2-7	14	CAISESGSRREQYF	TGTGCCATCAGTGAGTCGGGGTCCAGGCGCGAGCAGTACTTC
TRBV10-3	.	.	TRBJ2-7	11	CAISLGGEQYF	TGTGCCATCAGTCTTGGTGGTGAGCAGTACTTC
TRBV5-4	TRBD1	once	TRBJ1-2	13	CASSSQGANGYTF	TGTGCCAGCAGCTCCCAGGGGGCGAATGGCTACACCTTC
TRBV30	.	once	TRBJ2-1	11	CAFARGAEQFF	TGTGCCTTCGCCAGGGGGGCTGAGCAGTTCTTC
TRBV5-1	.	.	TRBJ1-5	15	CASSLGRGGDQPQHF	TGCGCCAGCAGCTTGGGCAGGGGAGGGGATCAGCCCCAGCATTTT
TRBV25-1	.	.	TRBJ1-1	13	CASSRDANTEAFF	TGTGCCAGCAGCAGGGATGCGAACACTGAAGCTTTCTTT
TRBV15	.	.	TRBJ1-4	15	CATRSGPQNNEKLFF	TGTGCCACCAGGTCAGGACCACAGAATAATGAAAAACTGTTTTTT
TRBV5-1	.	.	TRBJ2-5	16	CASSPAWAGGGETQYF	TGCGCCAGCAGCCCGGCGTGGGCAGGGGGAGGAGAGACCCAGTACTTC
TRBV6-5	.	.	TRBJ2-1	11	CASLRDNEQFF	TGTGCCAGCTTAAGAGACAATGAGCAGTTCTTC
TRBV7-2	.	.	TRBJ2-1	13	CASSLLARNEQFF	TGTGCCAGCAGCTTACTAGCGAGAAATGAGCAGTTCTTC
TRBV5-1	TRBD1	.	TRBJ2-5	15	CASLEGQGIGETQYF	TGCGCCAGCCTAGAAGGACAGGGGATAGGAGAGACCCAGTACTTC
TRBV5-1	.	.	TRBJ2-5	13	CASSPVTQETQYF	TGCGCCAGCAGCCCCGTTACCCAAGAGACCCAGTACTTC
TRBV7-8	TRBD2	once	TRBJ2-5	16	CASSLRLAGGTETQYF	TGTGCCAGCAGCTTAAGGCTAGCGGGAGGTACGGAGACCCAGTACTTC
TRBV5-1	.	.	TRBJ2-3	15	CASSLRTSSTDTQYF	TGCGCCAGCAGCTTAAGAACTTCTAGCACAGATACGCAGTATTTT
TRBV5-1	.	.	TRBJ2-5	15	CASSLADPRGETQYF	TGCGCCAGCAGCTTGGCTGACCCGAGGGGAGAGACCCAGTACTTC
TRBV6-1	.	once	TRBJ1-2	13	CASLSRDSFGYTF	TGTGCCAGTCTAAGCAGGGATTCTTTTGGCTACACCTTC
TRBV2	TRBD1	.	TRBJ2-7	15	CASRVPGQGAGEQYF	TGTGCCAGCAGAGTCCCCGGACAGGGGGCTGGCGAGCAGTACTTC
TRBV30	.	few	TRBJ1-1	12	CAWSGMNTEAFF	TGTGCCTGGAGTGGCATGAACACTGAAGCTTTCTTT
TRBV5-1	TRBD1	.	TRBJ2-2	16	CASTPTGGAGTGELFF	TGCGCCAGCACTCCAACAGGGGGCGCAGGCACCGGGGAGCTGTTTTTT
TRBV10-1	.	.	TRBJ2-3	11	CARGSTDTQYF	TGCGCAAGGGGAAGCACAGATACGCAGTATTTT
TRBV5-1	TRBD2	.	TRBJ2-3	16	CASSLVLAGAVDTQYF	TGCGCCAGCAGCTTGGTTCTAGCGGGAGCGGTAGATACGCAGTATTTT
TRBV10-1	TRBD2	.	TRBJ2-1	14	CASSRLAGLNEQFF	TGCGCCAGCAGTAGACTAGCGGGACTTAATGAGCAGTTCTTC